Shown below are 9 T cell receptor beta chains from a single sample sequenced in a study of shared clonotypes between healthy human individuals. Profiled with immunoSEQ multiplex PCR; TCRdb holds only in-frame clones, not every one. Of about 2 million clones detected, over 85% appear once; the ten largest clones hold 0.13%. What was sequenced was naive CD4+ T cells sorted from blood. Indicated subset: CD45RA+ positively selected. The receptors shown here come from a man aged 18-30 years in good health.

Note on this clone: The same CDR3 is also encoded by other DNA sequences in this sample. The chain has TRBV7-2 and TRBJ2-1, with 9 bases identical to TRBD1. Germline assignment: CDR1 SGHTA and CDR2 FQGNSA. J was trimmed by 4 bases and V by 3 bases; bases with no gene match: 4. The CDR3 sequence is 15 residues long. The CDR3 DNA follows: TGTGCCAGCAGCTTGGGACAGGGACCTTACAATGAGCAGTTCTTC. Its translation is CASSLGQGPYNEQFF.

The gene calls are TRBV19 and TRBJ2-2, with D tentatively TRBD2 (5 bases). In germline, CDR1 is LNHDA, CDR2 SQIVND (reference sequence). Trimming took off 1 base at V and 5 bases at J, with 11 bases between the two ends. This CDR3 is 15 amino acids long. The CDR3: CASSIGTRTTGELFF. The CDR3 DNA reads TGTGCCAGTAGTATAGGTACTAGAACAACCGGGGAGCTGTTTTTT.

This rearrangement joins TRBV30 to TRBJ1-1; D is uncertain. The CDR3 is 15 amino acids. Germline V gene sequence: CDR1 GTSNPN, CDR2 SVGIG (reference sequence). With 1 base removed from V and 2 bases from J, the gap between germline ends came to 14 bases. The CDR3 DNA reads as TGTGCCTGGAGTGAAGTGAATTTAGGAAACACTGAAGCTTTCTTT. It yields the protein CAWSEVNLGNTEAFF.

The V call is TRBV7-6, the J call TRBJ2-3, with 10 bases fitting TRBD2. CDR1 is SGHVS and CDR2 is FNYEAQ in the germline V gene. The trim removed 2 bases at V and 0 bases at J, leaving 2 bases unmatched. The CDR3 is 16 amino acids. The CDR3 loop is CASSLRTSGSTDTQYF. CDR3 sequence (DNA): TGTGCCAGCAGCTTAAGGACTAGCGGAAGCACAGATACGCAGTATTTT.

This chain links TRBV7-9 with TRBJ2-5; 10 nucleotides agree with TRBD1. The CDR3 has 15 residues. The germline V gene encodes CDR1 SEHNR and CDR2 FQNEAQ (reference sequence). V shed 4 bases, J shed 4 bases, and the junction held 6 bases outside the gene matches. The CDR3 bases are TGTGCCAGCAGCTCCCTCCGGGACAGGGGAGAGACCCAGTACTTC. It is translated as CASSSLRDRGETQYF. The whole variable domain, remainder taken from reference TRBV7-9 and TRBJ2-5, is DTGVSQNPRHKITKRGQNVTFRCDPISEHNRLYWYRQTLGQGPEFLTYFQNEAQLEKSRLLSDRFSAERPKGSFSTLEIQRTEQGDSAMYLCASSSLRDRGETQYFGPGTRLLVL.

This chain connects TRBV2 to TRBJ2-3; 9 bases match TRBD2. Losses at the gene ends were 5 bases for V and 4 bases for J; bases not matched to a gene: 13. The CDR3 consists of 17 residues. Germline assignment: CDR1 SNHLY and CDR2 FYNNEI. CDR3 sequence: CASSFSSGRFGADTQYF. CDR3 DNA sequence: TGTGCCAGCAGTTTTTCCAGCGGGAGGTTTGGAGCAGATACGCAGTATTTT.

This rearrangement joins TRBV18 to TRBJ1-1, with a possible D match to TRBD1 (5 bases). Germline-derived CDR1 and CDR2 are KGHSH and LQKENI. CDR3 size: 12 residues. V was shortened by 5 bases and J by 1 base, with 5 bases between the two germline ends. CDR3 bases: TGTGCCAGCTCAGGGGCGAACACTGAAGCTTTCTTT. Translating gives CASSGANTEAFF.

The CDR3 DNA reads TGCGCCAGCTCACTTGGCCCTTTAGCGAATGCGGAGACCCAGTACTTC. It codes for CASSLGPLANAETQYF. V is TRBV5-1 and J is TRBJ2-5, with D perhaps matching TRBD2 (5 bases). The germline V gene has CDR1 SGHRS and CDR2 YFSETQ. Trimming removed 7 bases at V and 5 bases at J, with 24 bases between. CDR3 length equals 16 residues.

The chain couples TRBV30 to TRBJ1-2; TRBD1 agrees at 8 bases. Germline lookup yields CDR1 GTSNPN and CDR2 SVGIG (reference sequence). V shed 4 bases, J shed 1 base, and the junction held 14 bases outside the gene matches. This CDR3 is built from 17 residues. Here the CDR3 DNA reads TGTGCCTGGACGACTCGGACAGGGCTTGTTATTAACTATGGCTACACCTTC. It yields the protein CAWTTRTGLVINYGYTF.